This TCR beta chain was identified in a study of blood T cells in healthy people across ages. In its sample, this clonotype was seen a few times. The junction and the germline gene differ at one end; a read error may be behind it. The CDR3 is 15 residues long. Germline V gene sequence: CDR1 LGHNA, CDR2 YNFKEQ. Sample-barcoded 5' priming and a J-beta primer mix drove a second PCR of about 6 to 12 cycles. TCRdb processed the 5' RACE reads anew with MiXCR; each CDR3 protein has one entry. The sample lists 1.8 million or so distinct CDR3 sequences; roughly two fifths were seen once. The sequence was obtained from a human donor in good health. The chain joins TRBV4-2 to TRBJ2-1, with 9 bases identical to TRBD1. Source material: blood. CDR3 sequence reads: CVSSWDRASYNEQFF. CDR3 nucleotide sequence: TGTGTCAGCAGCTGGGACAGGGCGTCCTACAATGAGCAGTTCTTC.